The next 28 T cell receptor beta chains were all read from a single sample in a study of regulatory T cells in long-lasting Graves disease. TCR beta libraries were built with iRepertoire HTBI primers and Arm-PCR of CDR3 regions. Each CDR3 protein is one row after TCRdb ran MiXCR on the multiplex PCR reads. The sample lists about 420,000 distinct CDR3 sequences, 15% to 20% occurring once. Time point specified: newly diagnosed GD, antithyroid drugs for less than 3 months. Construction of the TCR library relied on RNA isolated from PBMCs. This sample was shared with a second study, whose subject was T cells in Graves' hyperthyroidism and ophthalmopathy.

Sequencing was performed on peripheral blood mononuclear cells (PBMCs), taken at new diagnosis, from a patient treated with antithyroid drugs. Receptors were obtained from a woman younger than 30 with Graves disease.

This clonotype was seen repeatedly, ten times or more. The rearrangement uses TRBV12-3 or TRBV12-4 and TRBJ2-1; a possible D gene is TRBD2 (5 bases). The CDR3 extends over 13 amino acids. V shed 3 bases and J shed 12 bases, with 15 bases lying between them. In DNA, the CDR3 is TGTGCCAGCAGTTTGGGCCAGGTCGAGGGGCAGTTCTTC. As protein: CASSLGQVEGQFF.

This clonotype has only a few counts. This chain joins TRBV18 and TRBJ2-4, with 7 bases fitting TRBD2. With 5 bases clipped from V and 0 bases from J, the junction kept 10 bases outside the gene matches. In germline, CDR1 is KGHSH, CDR2 LQKENI. CDR3 length: 17 residues. The CDR3 reads CASSARDYRRAKNIQYF. The CDR3 DNA follows: TGTGCCAGCTCAGCCCGGGACTACCGTAGAGCCAAAAACATTCAGTACTTC.

The chain carries TRBV19 and TRBJ2-7, with 9 bases matching TRBD1. There are 15 residues in the CDR3. Per germline, CDR1 LNHDA and CDR2 SQIVND (reference sequence). J was trimmed by 3 bases and V by 3 bases; bases with no gene match: 6. CDR3: CASSISGQGNYEQYF. Written as DNA, the CDR3 is TGTGCCAGTAGTATTTCGGGACAGGGAAACTACGAGCAGTACTTC.

This clonotype has ten or more counts. This sequence joins TRBV12-3 or TRBV12-4 and TRBJ2-3; the match to TRBD2 covers 12 bases. This CDR3 is 17 amino acids long. The V segment lost 5 bases and the J segment 2 bases; nucleotides outside the gene matches: 8. CDR3 sequence (DNA): TGTGCCAGCAGTCCATGGACTAGCGGGACTTACACAGATACGCAGTATTTT. Translated, it gives CASSPWTSGTYTDTQYF.

The rearrangement uses TRBV3-1 and TRBJ2-1; 9 nucleotides agree with TRBD2. Germline V gene lookup returns CDR1 LGHDT and CDR2 YNNKEL (reference sequence). The trim removed 6 bases at V and 3 bases at J, leaving 6 bases unmatched. This CDR3 is 15 amino acids long. CDR3 region: CASSQREANYNEQFF. The CDR3 DNA sequence: TGTGCCAGCAGTCAGCGGGAGGCAAACTACAATGAGCAGTTCTTC.

This clonotype has only a few counts. The rearrangement uses TRBV11-3 and TRBJ1-6; 7 bases are shared with TRBD1. The germline V gene has CDR1 SGHNT and CDR2 YENEEA. With V trimmed by 6 bases and J by 7 bases, 18 bases remained unmatched. This CDR3 is 18 amino acids long. The CDR3 is CASRRAGEGARRNSPLHF. In DNA, the CDR3 is TGTGCCAGCAGACGCGCCGGCGAGGGGGCGCGTCGCAATTCACCCCTCCACTTT.

A note on this clonotype: An end of the junction differs from the germline gene, which may be a read error. The chain uses TRBV6-2 or TRBV6-3 and TRBJ2-7; the match to TRBD2 covers 9 bases. This CDR3 comprises 13 residues. Germline values: CDR1 MNHEY, CDR2 SVGEGT. The CDR3: CASSPTSGGVGSF. The CDR3 coding sequence is TGTGCCAGCAGTCCGACTAGCGGAGGGGTGGGAAGCTTC.

With regard to this clonotype: Possible read error: a much larger clone is one base away. The J gene is TRBJ2-7, the V gene TRBV20-1, with D perhaps assigned TRBD1 or TRBD2 (5 bases each). Germline CDR1 reads DFQATT; CDR2 reads SNEGSKA (reference sequence). CDR3 length: 13 amino acids. Trimming left V 3 bases short and J 0 bases short, with 9 bases between. CDR3 region: CSASSDSSYEQYF. Here the CDR3 DNA reads TGCAGTGCTAGTAGCGACAGCTCCTACGAGCAGTACTTC.

The V gene is TRBV7-9, the J gene TRBJ2-1, with D perhaps assigned TRBD1 or TRBD2 (5 bases each). The ends were cut back, 5 bases at V and 6 bases at J, with 11 bases in the middle. The CDR3 is 13 amino acids. Germline CDR1 SEHNR, CDR2 FQNEAQ (reference sequence). This CDR3 reads CASSNGASNEQFF. CDR3 in DNA: TGTGCCAGCAGCAACGGGGCCTCCAATGAGCAGTTCTTC.

This clonotype appeared many times. V and J are TRBV28 and TRBJ1-2, with D possibly TRBD1 on 6 matching bases. The CDR3 loop spans 14 amino acids. Germline V gene sequence: CDR1 MDHEN, CDR2 SYDVKM. The V gene lost 6 bases and the J gene lost 5 bases, with 16 bases spanning the gap. The CDR3 loop reads CASSSGVLFYGYTF. CDR3 in DNA: TGTGCCAGCAGCTCAGGGGTCCTATTTTATGGCTACACCTTC.

The chain links TRBV18 to TRBJ1-3; D is ambiguous. CDR3 length equals 16 residues. V was trimmed by 2 bases and J by 2 bases, leaving 13 bases between them. The germline CDR1 and CDR2 sequences are KGHSH and LQKENI. The CDR3 loop reads CASSPSPDRPGNTIYF. The CDR3 bases are TGTGCCAGCTCACCATCTCCGGACCGGCCTGGAAACACCATATATTTT.

V gene TRBV20-1 combines with J gene TRBJ1-1; tentative D call: TRBD1 (6 bases). The ends were cut back, 4 bases at V and 4 bases at J, with 13 bases in the middle. CDR1 and CDR2 (germline): DFQATT, SNEGSKA (reference sequence). The CDR3 extends over 13 amino acids. The CDR3 here is CSAIRTAPTEAFF. CDR3 in DNA: TGCAGTGCTATTCGGACAGCCCCCACTGAAGCTTTCTTT.

This clonotype was observed a handful of times. The chain carries TRBV12-3 or TRBV12-4 and TRBJ2-4; D is unclear. CDR3 length: 15 amino acids. V was shortened by 5 bases and J by 0 bases, with 11 bases between the two germline ends. The CDR3 here is CASSRALVAKNIQYF. The CDR3 DNA sequence: TGTGCCAGCAGTAGGGCTTTAGTAGCCAAAAACATTCAGTACTTC.

This clonotype was seen only a few times. The chain has TRBV18 and TRBJ2-2, with a tentative D call TRBD2 (6 bases). V was clipped by 3 bases and J by 6 bases, with 14 bases between them. Germline V lookup: CDR1 KGHSH, CDR2 LQKENI. The length of the CDR3 is 15 residues. In DNA form, the CDR3 reads TGTGCCAGCTCACCCGCTATTTGGGAGGCCGGGGAGCTGTTTTTT. This codes for CASSPAIWEAGELFF.

The V call is TRBV12-3 or TRBV12-4, the J call TRBJ1-4; 7 positions agree with TRBD1. Trimming cost V 6 bases and J 4 bases; bases outside gene matches: 5. This CDR3 has 14 residues. As DNA, the CDR3 is TGTGCCAGCAGGCCGGGACAGCGTAATGAAAAACTGTTTTTT. It yields the protein CASRPGQRNEKLFF.

The rearrangement links TRBV3-1 to TRBJ2-1; 7 nucleotides agree with TRBD2. The J segment lost 0 bases and the V segment lost 1 base, leaving 3 bases of the junction unmatched. CDR3 length equals 16 residues. Germline V gene data show CDR1 as LGHDT and CDR2 as YNNKEL (reference sequence). DNA for the CDR3: TGTGCCAGCAGCCAAGGAGCGGGGAGCTCCTACAATGAGCAGTTCTTC. Encoded protein: CASSQGAGSSYNEQFF.

This clonotype has at least ten counts. This chain links TRBV2 with TRBJ1-1; maybe TRBD1 (5 bases). The CDR3 is 14 residues long. V was clipped by 7 bases and J by 0 bases, with 12 bases between them. The germline gives CDR1 SNHLY, CDR2 FYNNEI. The CDR3, as DNA: TGTGCCAGCACCTTAGACAGCGTGAACACTGAAGCTTTCTTT. As protein: CASTLDSVNTEAFF.

This clonotype appeared many times. The chain links TRBV27 to TRBJ1-2; 10 bases are a match to TRBD1. Trimming cost V 3 bases and J 6 bases; bases outside gene matches: 4. This CDR3 has 14 residues. CDR1 and CDR2 from the germline V gene are MNHEY and SMNVEV (reference sequence). The CDR3: CASSFRTGGNGYTF. CDR3 coding DNA: TGTGCCAGCAGTTTCAGGACAGGGGGGAATGGCTACACCTTC.

This clonotype was observed many times. The chain employs TRBV7-2 and TRBJ1-1; D not certain. CDR1 is SGHTA and CDR2 is FQGNSA in the germline V gene. The ends were cut back, 3 bases at V and 4 bases at J, with 12 bases in the middle. This CDR3 contains 14 residues. This chain's CDR3 is CASSFPRGITEAFF. CDR3 nucleotides: TGTGCCAGCAGCTTCCCGCGAGGGATCACTGAAGCTTTCTTT. Complete variable domain (other parts from reference TRBV7-2 and TRBJ1-1): GAGVSQSPSNKVTEKGKDVELRCDPISGHTALYWYRQSLGQGLEFLIYFQGNSAPDKSGLPSDRFSAERTGGSVSTLTIQRTQQEDSAVYLCASSFPRGITEAFFGQGTRLTVV.

This clonotype was seen a few times. The chain carries TRBV29-1 and TRBJ2-2; D unresolved. Germline-derived CDR1 and CDR2 are SQVTM and ANQGSEA. The V end was cut by 5 bases, the J end by 1 base, with 8 bases between. This CDR3 contains 13 residues. CDR3 in amino acids: CSVRDGNTGELFF. CDR3 nucleotides: TGCAGCGTTCGAGACGGGAACACCGGGGAGCTGTTTTTT.

The CDR3, as DNA: TGTGCCGGTCAAGGGGGCCGCCGTCTCTATGGCTACACCTTC. Amino acid sequence: CAGQGGRRLYGYTF. The gene calls are TRBV30 and TRBJ1-2; 7 positions match TRBD1. The CDR3 runs to 14 residues. With V trimmed by 8 bases and J by 4 bases, 13 bases remained unmatched. The germline V gene encodes CDR1 GTSNPN and CDR2 SVGIG (reference sequence).

This clonotype was seen at least ten times. The CDR3 DNA follows: TGTGCCAGCTCACCTGGAGACTGGCAGAATGAGCAGTTCTTC. Protein product: CASSPGDWQNEQFF. This chain links TRBV18 with TRBJ2-1; D gene unclear. CDR3 length: 14 amino acids. V was shortened by 3 bases and J by 7 bases, with 13 bases between the two germline ends. CDR1 KGHSH and CDR2 LQKENI come from the germline V gene.

Only one count was recorded for this clonotype. This may be a read error, as it is one base from a much larger clone. V gene TRBV7-9 combines with J gene TRBJ1-1; D may be TRBD1 (5 bases). From germline, CDR1 is SEHNR and CDR2 FQNEAQ (reference sequence). Trimming took 1 base from V and 1 from J, leaving 7 bases between them. The CDR3 has 14 residues. CDR3 sequence: CASSLVDRNTEAFF. The CDR3 nucleotides are TGTGCCAGCAGCTTAGTCGACAGGAACACTGAAGCTTTCTTT.

The chain uses TRBV7-3 and TRBJ2-2; maybe TRBD2 (5 bases). Germline assignment: CDR1 SGHTA and CDR2 FQGTGA. CDR3 length: 14 residues. Trimming left V 6 bases short and J 4 bases short, with 12 bases between. This chain's CDR3 is CASRKTTITGELFF. Here the CDR3 DNA reads TGTGCCAGCAGAAAGACTACCATCACCGGGGAGCTGTTTTTT. Complete variable domain (other parts from reference TRBV7-3 and TRBJ2-2): GAGVSQTPSNKVTEKGKYVELRCDPISGHTALYWYRQSLGQGPEFLIYFQGTGAADDSGLPNDRFFAVRPEGSVSTLKIQRTERGDSAVYLCASRKTTITGELFFGEGSRLTVL.

In its sample, this clonotype was seen many times. The chain couples TRBV9 to TRBJ2-5; D is uncertain. The CDR3 extends over 13 amino acids. Trimming stripped 3 bases from V and 0 bases from J, with 6 bases between. Germline loops: CDR1 SGDLS, CDR2 YYNGEE. The CDR3 DNA is TGTGCCAGCAGCGATGGCTACCAAGAGACCCAGTACTTC. Translating it yields CASSDGYQETQYF.

The V call is TRBV20-1, the J call TRBJ2-1, with D unclear. Germline CDR1 DFQATT, CDR2 SNEGSKA (reference sequence). The CDR3 runs 14 residues. Trimming removed 0 bases at V and 2 bases at J, with 8 bases between. Here the CDR3 DNA reads TGCAGTGCTAGAGATCCGACAACCTACAATGAGCAGTTCTTC. Its translation is CSARDPTTYNEQFF.

This sequence joins TRBV2 and TRBJ2-3, with 10 bases fitting TRBD2. The CDR3 loop spans 17 amino acids. V trimming: 3 bases; J trimming: 2 bases; junction bases outside the gene matches: 8. Germline-derived CDR1 and CDR2 are SNHLY and FYNNEI. The CDR3 nucleotides read TGTGCCAGCAGTGAGTGGGTAGCGGGAGGCCTCACAGATACGCAGTATTTT. Its translation is CASSEWVAGGLTDTQYF.

This chain's CDR3 is CASSYNPGQTLYEQYF. The CDR3 DNA follows: TGTGCCAGCAGCTACAATCCCGGGCAAACCCTCTACGAGCAGTACTTC. The V gene is TRBV11-2, the J gene TRBJ2-3; D is uncertain. The DNA end favors TRBJ2-7, so the J call may be wrong. CDR1 and CDR2 (germline): SGHAT, FQNNGV. The length of the CDR3 is 16 residues.